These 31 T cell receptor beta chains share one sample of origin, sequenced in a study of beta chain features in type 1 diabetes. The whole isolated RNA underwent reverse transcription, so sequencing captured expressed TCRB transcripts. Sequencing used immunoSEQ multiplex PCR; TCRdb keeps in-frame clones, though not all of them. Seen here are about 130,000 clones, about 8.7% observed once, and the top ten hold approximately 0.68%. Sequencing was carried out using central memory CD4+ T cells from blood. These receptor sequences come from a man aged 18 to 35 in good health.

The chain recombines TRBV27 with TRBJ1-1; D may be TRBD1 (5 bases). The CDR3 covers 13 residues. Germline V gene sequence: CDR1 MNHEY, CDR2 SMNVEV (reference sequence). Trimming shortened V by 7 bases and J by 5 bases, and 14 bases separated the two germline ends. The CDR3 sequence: CASIMQGGTEAFF. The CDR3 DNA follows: TGTGCCAGCATTATGCAGGGAGGAACTGAAGCTTTCTTT.

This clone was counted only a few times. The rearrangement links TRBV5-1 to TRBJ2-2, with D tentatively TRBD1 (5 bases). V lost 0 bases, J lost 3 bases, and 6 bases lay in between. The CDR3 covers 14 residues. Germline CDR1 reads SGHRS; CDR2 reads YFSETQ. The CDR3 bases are TGCGCCAGCAGCTTGGAGGGGCACACCGGGGAGCTGTTTTTT. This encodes CASSLEGHTGELFF.

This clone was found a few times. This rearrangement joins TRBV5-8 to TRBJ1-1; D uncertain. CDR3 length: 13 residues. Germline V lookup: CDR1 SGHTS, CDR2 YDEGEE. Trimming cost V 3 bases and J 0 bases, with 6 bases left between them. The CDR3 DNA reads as TGTGCCAGCAGCTCCAGGATGAACACTGAAGCTTTCTTT. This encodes CASSSRMNTEAFF.

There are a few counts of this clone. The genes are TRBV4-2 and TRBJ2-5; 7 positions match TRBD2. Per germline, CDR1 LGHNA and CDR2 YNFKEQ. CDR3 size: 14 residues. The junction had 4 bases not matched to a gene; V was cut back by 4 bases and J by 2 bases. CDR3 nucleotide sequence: TGTGCCAGCAGCCCCGGGACTACACAAGAGACCCAGTACTTC. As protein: CASSPGTTQETQYF.

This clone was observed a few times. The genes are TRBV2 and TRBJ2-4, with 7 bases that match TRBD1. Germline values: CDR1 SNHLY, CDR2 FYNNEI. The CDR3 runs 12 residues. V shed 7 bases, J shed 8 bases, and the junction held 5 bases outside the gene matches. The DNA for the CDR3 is TGTGCCAGCACACGGCAGGGGGACATTCAGTACTTC. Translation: CASTRQGDIQYF.

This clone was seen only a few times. Written as DNA, the CDR3 is TGCGCCAGCAGCATCCAAGGGGGGGGGAGCTCCTACGAGCAGTACTTC. This translates into CASSIQGGGSSYEQYF. The chain joins TRBV5-1 to TRBJ2-7; a weak D match, TRBD2 (7 bases). This CDR3 is built from 16 residues. CDR1 is SGHRS, CDR2 YFSETQ, per germline. Trimming cost V 4 bases and J 0 bases, with 17 bases left between them.

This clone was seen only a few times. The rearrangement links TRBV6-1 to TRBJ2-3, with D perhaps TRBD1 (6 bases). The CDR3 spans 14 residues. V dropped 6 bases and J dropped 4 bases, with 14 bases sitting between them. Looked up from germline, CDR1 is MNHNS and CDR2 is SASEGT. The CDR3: CASRDSGSADTQYF. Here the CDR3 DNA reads TGTGCCAGCAGGGACAGCGGCTCAGCAGATACGCAGTATTTT.

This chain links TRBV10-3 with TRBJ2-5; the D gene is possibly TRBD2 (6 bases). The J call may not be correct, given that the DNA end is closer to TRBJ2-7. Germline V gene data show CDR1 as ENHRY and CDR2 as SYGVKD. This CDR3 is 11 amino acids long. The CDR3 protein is CAIGAGSEQYF. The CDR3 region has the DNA TGTGCCATCGGTGCCGGGAGCGAGCAGTACTTC.

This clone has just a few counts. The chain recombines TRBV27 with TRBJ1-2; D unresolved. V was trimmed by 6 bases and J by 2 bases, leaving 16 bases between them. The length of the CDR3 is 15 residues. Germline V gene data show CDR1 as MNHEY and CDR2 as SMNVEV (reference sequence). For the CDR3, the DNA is TGTGCCAGCAGCCCACAGAGCCTTGCCAACTATGGCTACACCTTC. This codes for CASSPQSLANYGYTF.

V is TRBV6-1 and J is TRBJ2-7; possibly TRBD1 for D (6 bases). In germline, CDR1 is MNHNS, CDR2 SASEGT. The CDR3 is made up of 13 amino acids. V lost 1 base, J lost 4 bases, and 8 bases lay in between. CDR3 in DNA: TGTGCCAGCAGTGAAGTCAGGGGTTACGAGCAGTACTTC. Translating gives CASSEVRGYEQYF.

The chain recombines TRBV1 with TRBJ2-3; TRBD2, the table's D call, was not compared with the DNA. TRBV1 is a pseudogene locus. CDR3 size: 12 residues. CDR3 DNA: TGCACCAGCAGCCCTTACTCCGATACGCAGTATTTT. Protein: CTSSPYSDTQYF.

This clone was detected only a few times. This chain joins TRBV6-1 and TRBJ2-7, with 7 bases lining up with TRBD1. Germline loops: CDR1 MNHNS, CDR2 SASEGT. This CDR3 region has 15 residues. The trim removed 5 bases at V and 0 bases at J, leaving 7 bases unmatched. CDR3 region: CASSPQGYSSYEQYF. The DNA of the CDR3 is TGTGCCAGCAGTCCACAGGGGTACAGCTCCTACGAGCAGTACTTC.

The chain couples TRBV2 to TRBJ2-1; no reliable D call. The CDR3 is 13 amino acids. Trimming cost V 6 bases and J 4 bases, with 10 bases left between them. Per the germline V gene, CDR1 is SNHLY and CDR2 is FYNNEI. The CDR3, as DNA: TGTGCCAGCAGCCAGGCTATATACAATGAGCAGTTCTTC. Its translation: CASSQAIYNEQFF. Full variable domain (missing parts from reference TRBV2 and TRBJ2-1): EPEVTQTPSHQVTQMGQEVILRCVPISNHLYFYWYRQILGQKVEFLVSFYNNEISEKSEIFDDQFSVERPDGSNFTLKIRSTKLEDSAMYFCASSQAIYNEQFFGPGTRLTVL.

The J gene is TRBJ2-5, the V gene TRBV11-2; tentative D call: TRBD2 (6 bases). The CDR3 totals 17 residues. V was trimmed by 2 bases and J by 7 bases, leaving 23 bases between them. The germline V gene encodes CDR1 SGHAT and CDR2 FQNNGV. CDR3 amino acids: CASSLPGTGRNFRTQYF. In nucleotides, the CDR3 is TGTGCCAGCAGCTTACCAGGGACTGGCCGGAACTTTAGGACCCAGTACTTC.

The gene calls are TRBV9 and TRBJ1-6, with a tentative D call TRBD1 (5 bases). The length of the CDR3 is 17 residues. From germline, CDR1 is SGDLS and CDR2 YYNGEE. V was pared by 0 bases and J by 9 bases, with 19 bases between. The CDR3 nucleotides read TGTGCCAGCAGCGTAGCGGCGGGGGAGAACTTCGGTTCACCCCTCCACTTT. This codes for CASSVAAGENFGSPLHF.

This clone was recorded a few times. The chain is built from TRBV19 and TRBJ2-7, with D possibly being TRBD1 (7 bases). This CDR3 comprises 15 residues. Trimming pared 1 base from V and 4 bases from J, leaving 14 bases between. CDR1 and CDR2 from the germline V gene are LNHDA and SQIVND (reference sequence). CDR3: CASSIAPGGPYEQYF. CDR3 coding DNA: TGTGCCAGTAGTATAGCCCCAGGGGGGCCATACGAGCAGTACTTC.

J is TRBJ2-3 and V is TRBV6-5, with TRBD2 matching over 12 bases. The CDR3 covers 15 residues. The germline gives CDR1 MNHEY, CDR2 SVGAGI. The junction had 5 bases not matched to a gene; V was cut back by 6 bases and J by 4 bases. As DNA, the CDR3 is TGTGCCAGCAGGCGGGCTAGCGGGGGGGCAGATACGCAGTATTTT. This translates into CASRRASGGADTQYF.

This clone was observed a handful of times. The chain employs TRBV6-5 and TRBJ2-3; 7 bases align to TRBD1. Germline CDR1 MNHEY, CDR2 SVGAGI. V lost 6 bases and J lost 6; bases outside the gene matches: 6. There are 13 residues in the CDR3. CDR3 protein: CASSPGTADTQYF. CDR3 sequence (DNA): TGTGCCAGCAGCCCCGGGACAGCGGATACGCAGTATTTT.

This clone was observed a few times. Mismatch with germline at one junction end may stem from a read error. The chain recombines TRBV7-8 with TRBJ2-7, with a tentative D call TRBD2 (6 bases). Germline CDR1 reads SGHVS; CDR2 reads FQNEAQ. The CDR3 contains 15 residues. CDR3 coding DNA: TGTGCCAGCAACTTAAGGGGAGGAGCATCCTACGAGCAGTACTTC. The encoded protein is CASNLRGGASYEQYF. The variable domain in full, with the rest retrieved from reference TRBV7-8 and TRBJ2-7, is GAGVSQSPRYKVAKRGQDVALRCDPISGHVSLFWYQQALGQGPEFLTYFQNEAQLDKSGLPSDRFFAERPEGSVSTLKIQRTQQEDSAVYLCASNLRGGASYEQYFGPGTRLTVT.

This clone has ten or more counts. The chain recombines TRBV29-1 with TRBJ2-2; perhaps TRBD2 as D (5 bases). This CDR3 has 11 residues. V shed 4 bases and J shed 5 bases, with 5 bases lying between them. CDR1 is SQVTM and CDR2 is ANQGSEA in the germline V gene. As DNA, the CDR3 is TGCAGCGTTGGCGGGACCGGGGAGCTGTTTTTT. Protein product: CSVGGTGELFF.

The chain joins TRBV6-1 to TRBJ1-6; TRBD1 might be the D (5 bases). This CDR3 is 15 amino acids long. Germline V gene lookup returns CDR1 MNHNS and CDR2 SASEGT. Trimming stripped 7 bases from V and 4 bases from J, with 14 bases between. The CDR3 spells CASTPRGIYNSPLHF. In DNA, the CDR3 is TGTGCCAGCACACCCCGGGGGATTTATAATTCACCCCTCCACTTT.

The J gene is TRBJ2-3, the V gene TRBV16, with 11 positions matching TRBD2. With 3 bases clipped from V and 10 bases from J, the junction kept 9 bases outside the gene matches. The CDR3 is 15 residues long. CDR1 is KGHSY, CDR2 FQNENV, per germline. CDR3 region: CASSQGLAALSPQYF. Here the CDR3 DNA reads TGTGCCAGCAGCCAGGGACTAGCGGCGCTGAGTCCGCAGTATTTT.

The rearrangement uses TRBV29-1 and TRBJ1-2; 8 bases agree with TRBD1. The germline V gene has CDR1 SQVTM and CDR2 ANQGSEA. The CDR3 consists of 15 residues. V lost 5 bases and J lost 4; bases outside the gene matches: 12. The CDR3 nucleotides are TGCAGCGTTAACCCACAGGGGGAACGTGGCTATGGCTACACCTTC. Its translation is CSVNPQGERGYGYTF.

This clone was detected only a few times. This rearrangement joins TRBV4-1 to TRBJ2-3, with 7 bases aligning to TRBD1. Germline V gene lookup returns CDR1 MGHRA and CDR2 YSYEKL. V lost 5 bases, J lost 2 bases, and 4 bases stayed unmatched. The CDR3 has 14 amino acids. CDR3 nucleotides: TGCGCCAGCAGCTCAACAGGGGCCACAGATACGCAGTATTTT. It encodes CASSSTGATDTQYF.

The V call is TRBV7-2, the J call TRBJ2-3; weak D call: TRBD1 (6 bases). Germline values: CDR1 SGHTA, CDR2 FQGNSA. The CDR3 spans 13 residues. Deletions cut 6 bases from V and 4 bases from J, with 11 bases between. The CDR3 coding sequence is TGTGCCAGCAGACAGGGTGTGCCAGATACGCAGTATTTT. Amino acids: CASRQGVPDTQYF. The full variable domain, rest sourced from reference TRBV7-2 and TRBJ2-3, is GAGVSQSPSNKVTEKGKDVELRCDPISGHTALYWYRQSLGQGLEFLIYFQGNSAPDKSGLPSDRFSAERTGGSVSTLTIQRTQQEDSAVYLCASRQGVPDTQYFGPGTRLTVL.

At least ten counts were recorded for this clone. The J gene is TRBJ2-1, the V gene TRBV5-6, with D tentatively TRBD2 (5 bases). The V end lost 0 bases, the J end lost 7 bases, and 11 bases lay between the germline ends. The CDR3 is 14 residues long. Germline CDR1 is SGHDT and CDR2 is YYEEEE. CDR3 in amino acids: CASSLGGFGNEQFF. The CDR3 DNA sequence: TGTGCCAGCAGCTTGGGAGGGTTTGGGAATGAGCAGTTCTTC.

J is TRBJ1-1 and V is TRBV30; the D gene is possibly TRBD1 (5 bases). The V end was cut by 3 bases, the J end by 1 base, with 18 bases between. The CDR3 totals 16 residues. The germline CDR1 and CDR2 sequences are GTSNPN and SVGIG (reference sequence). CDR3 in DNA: TGTGCCTGGAGCGCAGCAGGATGGGGCCGGAACACTGAAGCTTTCTTT. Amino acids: CAWSAAGWGRNTEAFF.

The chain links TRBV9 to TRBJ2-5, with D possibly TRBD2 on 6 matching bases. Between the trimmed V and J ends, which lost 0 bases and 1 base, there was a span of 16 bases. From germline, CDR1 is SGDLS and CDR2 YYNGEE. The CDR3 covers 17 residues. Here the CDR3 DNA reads TGTGCCAGCAGCGTAGTGGCAGGGCAGGGAGGCCAAGAGACCCAGTACTTC. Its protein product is CASSVVAGQGGQETQYF.

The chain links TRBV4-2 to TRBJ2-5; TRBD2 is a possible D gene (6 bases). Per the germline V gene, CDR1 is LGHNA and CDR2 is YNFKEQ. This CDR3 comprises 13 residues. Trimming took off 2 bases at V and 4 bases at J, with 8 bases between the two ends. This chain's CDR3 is CASSQQGGETQYF. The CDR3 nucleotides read TGTGCCAGCAGCCAACAGGGAGGAGAGACCCAGTACTTC.

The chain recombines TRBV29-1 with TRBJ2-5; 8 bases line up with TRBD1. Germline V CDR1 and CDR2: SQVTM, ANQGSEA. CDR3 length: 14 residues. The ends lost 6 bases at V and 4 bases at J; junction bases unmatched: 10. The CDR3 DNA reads TGCAGCGTGGACCAGGGGGCGGATTTAGAGACCCAGTACTTC. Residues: CSVDQGADLETQYF. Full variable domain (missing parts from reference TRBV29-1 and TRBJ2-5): SAVISQKPSRDICQRGTSLTIQCQVDSQVTMMFWYRQQPGQSLTLIATANQGSEATYESGFVIDKFPISRPNLTFSTLTVSNMSPEDSSIYLCSVDQGADLETQYFGPGTRLLVL.

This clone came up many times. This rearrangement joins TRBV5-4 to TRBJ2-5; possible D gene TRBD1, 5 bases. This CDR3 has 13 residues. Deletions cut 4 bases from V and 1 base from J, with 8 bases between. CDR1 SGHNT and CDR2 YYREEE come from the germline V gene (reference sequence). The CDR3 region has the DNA TGTGCCAGCAGCCAGGGAAGCCAAGAGACCCAGTACTTC. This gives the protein CASSQGSQETQYF.